This record covers a single T cell receptor (beta chain). These data are taken from a study of blood T cell repertoires in COVID-19. Sequenced by immunoSEQ multiplex PCR; TCRdb stores in-frame clones only, minus some. The sample shows approximately 380,000 clones, 85% of them seen only once. CDR3 length: 14 amino acids. Germline V gene data show CDR1 as SGDLS and CDR2 as YYNGEE. The V end lost 3 bases, the J end lost 2 bases, and 11 bases lay between the germline ends. The TCR comes from a woman between 18 and 30 years old with acute or convalescent COVID-19. V gene TRBV9 combines with J gene TRBJ1-2, with D possibly being TRBD1 (6 bases). Sequencing was carried out using peripheral blood. This CDR3 is CASSATGTNYGYTF. The CDR3 DNA is TGTGCCAGCAGCGCCACCGGGACAAACTATGGCTACACCTTC.